This T cell receptor beta chain was captured by sequencing in a study of blood T cell repertoires in COVID-19. Assay used: immunoSEQ multiplex PCR; TCRdb lists only in-frame clones, some missing. The sample has around 80,000 clones, over 75% seen once. This CDR3 has 12 residues. Germline V gene data show CDR1 as SGHNT and CDR2 as YENEEA. The V end lost 5 bases, the J end lost 3 bases, and 8 bases lay between the germline ends. This rearrangement joins TRBV11-3 to TRBJ2-7; no clear D. The receptor was isolated from a human donor in a cohort sampled during active COVID-19. Input material: peripheral blood. The CDR3 nucleotides read TGTGCCAGCAGCCCTACCGGCTACGAGCAGTACTTC. Protein product: CASSPTGYEQYF.